A single sample gave rise to the 16 T cell receptor beta chains below, sequenced in a study of T cells in Graves' hyperthyroidism and ophthalmopathy. TCR beta CDR3 regions were amplified from RNA. During a first-round RT-PCR of the TCR CDR3, the HTBI primer set was used. TCRdb reprocessed the multiplex PCR reads via MiXCR and lists one record per CDR3 protein. The table has under 700,000 distinct CDR3 sequences, around 42% seen once. Material for sequencing was peripheral blood or thyroid tissue (not recorded which). These receptors all stem from a woman aged 18 to 35 with Graves' hyperthyroidism.

This clonotype has just a few counts. CDR3 nucleotides: TGTGCCAGTAGTATTCCAGGACAGGGTCACGAGCAGTACTTC. This gives the protein CASSIPGQGHEQYF. The rearrangement links TRBV19 to TRBJ2-7; TRBD1 aligns across 8 bases. This CDR3 is 14 amino acids long. CDR1 is LNHDA and CDR2 is SQIVND in the germline V gene (reference sequence). V lost 3 bases and J lost 5; bases outside the gene matches: 6.

This clonotype has a count of ten or more. This rearrangement joins TRBV2 to TRBJ1-3; D might be TRBD1 (5 bases). There are 13 residues in the CDR3. Trimming pared 6 bases from V and 5 bases from J, leaving 11 bases between. Germline V CDR1 and CDR2: SNHLY, FYNNEI. CDR3 DNA: TGTGCCAGCAGAGGACGGGGGAGAAACACCATATATTTT. The encoded protein is CASRGRGRNTIYF.

The rearrangement uses TRBV24-1 and TRBJ2-5; D possibly corresponds to TRBD1 (5 bases). CDR1 is KGHDR and CDR2 is SFDVKD in the germline V gene. The length of the CDR3 is 14 residues. V gave up 3 bases and J gave up 5 bases, with 12 bases separating them. The chain's CDR3 is CATSDPRVIETQYF. CDR3 in DNA: TGTGCCACCAGTGATCCCAGGGTAATCGAGACCCAGTACTTC.

Written as DNA, the CDR3 is TGTGCCAGCGCTAAGACCTACGACAGGGCCGGGCAGTACTTC. Protein sequence: CASAKTYDRAGQYF. The chain recombines TRBV7-9 with TRBJ2-7; TRBD1 matches at 7 bases. The CDR3 totals 14 residues. The J segment lost 9 bases and the V segment lost 8 bases, leaving 16 bases of the junction unmatched. The germline gives CDR1 SEHNR, CDR2 FQNEAQ (reference sequence). Together with reference TRBV7-9 and TRBJ2-7, the CDR3 gives the full variable domain: DTGVSQNPRHKITKRGQNVTFRCDPISEHNRLYWYRQTLGQGPEFLTYFQNEAQLEKSRLLSDRFSAERPKGSFSTLEIQRTEQGDSAMYLCASAKTYDRAGQYFGPGTRLTVT.

This clonotype was seen more than once but under ten times. V usage is TRBV2 and J usage is TRBJ1-1; D remains ambiguous. Trimming left V 7 bases short and J 0 bases short, with 12 bases between. There are 14 residues in the CDR3. CDR1 SNHLY and CDR2 FYNNEI come from the germline V gene. This CDR3 reads CASIRSQLNTEAFF. DNA for the CDR3: TGTGCCAGCATTCGGAGTCAACTGAACACTGAAGCTTTCTTT.

The chain carries TRBV7-2 and TRBJ2-7, with D possibly matching TRBD1 (6 bases). The CDR3 covers 14 residues. The V gene lost 6 bases and the J gene lost 5 bases, with 17 bases spanning the gap. CDR1 is SGHTA and CDR2 is FQGNSA in the germline V gene. CDR3 DNA: TGTGCCAGCAGACATAGACCGCAGGGGCACGAGCAGTACTTC. Translation: CASRHRPQGHEQYF.

This clonotype was seen a few times. The chain has TRBV20-1 and TRBJ1-2, with 7 positions matching TRBD1. This CDR3 has 13 residues. The germline V gene has CDR1 DFQATT and CDR2 SNEGSKA (reference sequence). The trim removed 6 bases at V and 7 bases at J, leaving 11 bases unmatched. The CDR3 here is CSAHHRGWGGYTF. The CDR3 region has the DNA TGCAGTGCCCATCACAGGGGTTGGGGTGGCTACACCTTC.

The chain is built from TRBV12-3 or TRBV12-4 and TRBJ1-4, with 7 nucleotides matching TRBD1. V was pared by 2 bases and J by 7 bases, with 4 bases of the junction left unmatched. The length of the CDR3 is 14 residues. The CDR3 protein is CASSLRDSGEKLFF. Here the CDR3 DNA reads TGTGCCAGCAGTTTACGGGACAGCGGTGAAAAACTGTTTTTT.

The rearrangement links TRBV9 to TRBJ1-2; 8 bases line up with TRBD1. The length of the CDR3 is 15 residues. Germline-derived CDR1 and CDR2 are SGDLS and YYNGEE. The trim removed 3 bases at V and 6 bases at J, leaving 10 bases unmatched. CDR3 residues: CASSESRRTGNGYTF. The CDR3 bases are TGTGCCAGCAGCGAGAGCCGTAGGACAGGGAATGGCTACACCTTC.

This sequence joins TRBV2 and TRBJ1-2, with 7 bases lining up with TRBD1. The length of the CDR3 is 12 residues. V lost 5 bases and J lost 6; bases outside the gene matches: 3. Germline CDR1 SNHLY, CDR2 FYNNEI. CDR3 in DNA: TGTGCCAGCAGTACAGGGGAGGATGGCTACACCTTC. It codes for CASSTGEDGYTF. The variable domain in full, completed from reference TRBV2 and TRBJ1-2, reads EPEVTQTPSHQVTQMGQEVILRCVPISNHLYFYWYRQILGQKVEFLVSFYNNEISEKSEIFDDQFSVERPDGSNFTLKIRSTKLEDSAMYFCASSTGEDGYTFGSGTRLTVV.

The chain uses TRBV10-3 and TRBJ1-2; TRBD1 agrees at 7 bases. Germline V gene data show CDR1 as ENHRY and CDR2 as SYGVKD. The CDR3 contains 13 residues. V lost 9 bases to trimming and J lost 3 bases; unmatched junction nucleotides: 7. The DNA for the CDR3 is TGTGCCATTAGCGACAGGGAAGACTATGGCTACACCTTC. Encoded protein: CAISDREDYGYTF.

V and J are TRBV2 and TRBJ1-1, with TRBD1 identical over 7 bases. CDR3 size: 15 residues. J gave up 3 bases and V 9 bases, and 13 bases lay outside the gene matches. Germline lookup yields CDR1 SNHLY and CDR2 FYNNEI. The CDR3 spells CASGTDHFLDTEAFF. The DNA of the CDR3 is TGTGCCAGTGGGACAGATCATTTCCTAGACACTGAAGCTTTCTTT.

This clonotype has only one observation. The chain couples TRBV6-5 to TRBJ2-5; TRBD2 matches 14 bases. The V gene end was trimmed by 0 bases and the J gene end by 5 bases; junction bases not matched to a gene: 5. CDR1 and CDR2 from the germline V gene are MNHEY and SVGAGI. The CDR3 sequence is 17 residues long. Here the CDR3 DNA reads TGTGCCAGCAGTTACTCAAGACTAGCGGGAGGGGGGGAGACCCAGTACTTC. It encodes CASSYSRLAGGGETQYF.

The rearrangement uses TRBV6-1 and TRBJ1-1, with TRBD1 matching over 7 bases. V shed 1 base, J shed 4 bases, and the junction held 9 bases outside the gene matches. The V gene's germline CDR1 is MNHNS and CDR2 SASEGT. This CDR3 is built from 16 residues. The CDR3 nucleotides are TGTGCCAGCAGTGAAGAGAGAACAGGGGATGGCACTGAAGCTTTCTTT. Translating gives CASSEERTGDGTEAFF.

Note on this clonotype: This may be a read error: a much more frequent sequence differs by one nucleotide. This rearrangement joins TRBV11-2 to TRBJ1-4, with D perhaps TRBD1 (6 bases). Trimming stripped 7 bases from V and 15 bases from J, with 18 bases between. CDR1 is SGHAT and CDR2 is FQNNGV in the germline V gene. The CDR3 covers 12 residues. The CDR3 is CASNRPGHRLFF. CDR3 in DNA: TGTGCCAGCAACAGGCCGGGACACCGATTGTTTTTT.

This clonotype was detected ten times or more. The J gene is TRBJ1-2, the V gene TRBV25-1; tentatively, D is TRBD1 (5 bases). V lost 4 bases to trimming and J lost 4 bases, with 10 bases between them. This CDR3 has 13 residues. The germline V gene encodes CDR1 MGHDK and CDR2 SYGVNS. CDR3 DNA: TGTGCCAGCAGTGTGAGGGACTTCTATGGCTACACCTTC. It yields the protein CASSVRDFYGYTF.